The 25 T cell receptor beta chains reported below all come from one sample, sequenced in a study of shared clonotypes between healthy human individuals. Sequenced by immunoSEQ multiplex PCR; TCRdb stores in-frame clones only, minus some. The sample consists of 2.3 million or so clones, just over 90% of them appearing once. Input material: naive CD4+ T cells from PBMCs. Sample subset: CD45RA+ positively selected. The receptors here all came from a man younger than 30 in good health. Some clones in this sample may be carry-over from other donors' samples.

The genes are TRBV18 and TRBJ1-1, with 10 nucleotides matching TRBD1. The CDR3 is 14 amino acids. Trimming at V came to 6 bases and at J to 4 bases, leaving 5 bases not matched to a gene. The germline V gene encodes CDR1 KGHSH and CDR2 LQKENI. The CDR3 DNA sequence: TGTGCCAGCTCTCGAGGGGACAGGGGCACTGAAGCTTTCTTT. Translation: CASSRGDRGTEAFF.

The gene calls are TRBV6-4 and TRBJ2-3, with D possibly being TRBD2 (6 bases). In germline, CDR1 is MRHNA, CDR2 SNTAGT. The V gene lost 2 bases and the J gene lost 10 bases, with 16 bases spanning the gap. The CDR3 consists of 14 residues. CDR3 sequence: CASSDGKLAGAQYF. The CDR3 region has the DNA TGTGCCAGCAGTGACGGTAAACTAGCCGGGGCGCAGTATTTT.

This chain joins TRBV5-4 and TRBJ2-1; D might be TRBD1 or TRBD2, each matching 5 bases. This CDR3 spans 14 amino acids. The V and J ends lost 4 bases and 8 bases respectively, with 16 bases between them. Germline CDR1 is SGHNT and CDR2 is YYREEE (reference sequence). CDR3 DNA sequence: TGTGCCAGCAGCCGGTGGGCAGGGAGACATGAGCAGTTCTTC. Its translation is CASSRWAGRHEQFF.

This CDR3 reads CASSLSTDGKYEQYF. For the CDR3, the DNA is TGTGCCAGCAGCTTATCTACTGACGGAAAATACGAGCAGTACTTC. The J gene is TRBJ2-7, the V gene TRBV13; no definite D call. CDR1 and CDR2 (germline): PRHDT, FYEKMQ (reference sequence). This CDR3 spans 15 amino acids. Trimming took 2 bases from V and 4 from J, leaving 15 bases between them.

On this clone itself: The sample contains more than one DNA sequence encoding this CDR3. The chain uses TRBV2 and TRBJ1-1; no reliable D call. CDR3 size: 13 residues. V was clipped by 5 bases and J by 4 bases, with 11 bases between them. The germline V gene has CDR1 SNHLY and CDR2 FYNNEI. The DNA of the CDR3 is TGTGCCAGCAGTTCACAAGGGTCCACTGAAGCTTTCTTT. Amino acid sequence: CASSSQGSTEAFF.

The chain recombines TRBV28 with TRBJ1-1; D is possibly TRBD1 (5 bases). This CDR3 comprises 17 residues. The V gene lost 6 bases and the J gene lost 10 bases, with 30 bases spanning the gap. In germline, CDR1 is MDHEN, CDR2 SYDVKM. The CDR3 bases are TGTGCCAGCAGCTCCTTGTGGGGCGTACGGGCAGGTGGAGGAGCTTTCTTT. Protein sequence: CASSSLWGVRAGGGAFF.

This chain links TRBV11-3 with TRBJ2-3; D gene unclear. The CDR3 length is 14 residues. Trimming stripped 4 bases from V and 8 bases from J, with 16 bases between. Germline V gives CDR1 SGHNT, CDR2 YENEEA. DNA for the CDR3: TGTGCCAGCAGCTCCCACCCCGTGGGATTTACGCAGTATTTT. It codes for CASSSHPVGFTQYF.

The chain is built from TRBV18 and TRBJ2-7, with D perhaps TRBD1 (6 bases). The V gene's germline CDR1 is KGHSH and CDR2 LQKENI. The CDR3 totals 15 residues. V was trimmed by 5 bases and J by 2 bases, leaving 16 bases between them. The CDR3 bases are TGTGCCAGCTCAGGCGGACAGACCCATGCCTACGAGCAGTACTTC. It yields the protein CASSGGQTHAYEQYF.

The chain uses TRBV28 and TRBJ2-1; TRBD1 is a possible D gene (6 bases). V was clipped by 4 bases and J by 7 bases, with 23 bases between them. The CDR3 is 17 amino acids. The germline CDR1 and CDR2 sequences are MDHEN and SYDVKM. The CDR3 reads CASSSPGASGGPNEQFF. DNA for the CDR3: TGTGCCAGCAGTTCCCCTGGGGCGAGTGGGGGCCCGAATGAGCAGTTCTTC.

This sequence joins TRBV5-4 and TRBJ2-3, with D possibly TRBD2 on 5 matching bases. Trimming pared 7 bases from V and 4 bases from J, leaving 19 bases between. Germline CDR1 and CDR2: SGHNT and YYREEE (reference sequence). The CDR3 contains 15 residues. CDR3: CASGINLARPDTQYF. The CDR3 coding sequence is TGTGCCAGCGGGATAAATCTAGCCCGCCCAGATACGCAGTATTTT.

The gene calls are TRBV19 and TRBJ2-7; possibly TRBD1 for D (5 bases). V lost 2 bases and J lost 8, with 22 bases in between. The germline V gene has CDR1 LNHDA and CDR2 SQIVND (reference sequence). This CDR3 region has 16 residues. In DNA, the CDR3 is TGTGCCAGTAGTATACTCTCGGACCGAACAGGCGTCAAGCAGTACTTC. It yields the protein CASSILSDRTGVKQYF.

This clone came up a few times. This chain links TRBV28 with TRBJ1-1, with D perhaps matching TRBD1 (5 bases). V lost 3 bases, J lost 2 bases, and 16 bases lay in between. Germline loops: CDR1 MDHEN, CDR2 SYDVKM. The length of the CDR3 is 16 residues. The DNA for the CDR3 is TGTGCCAGCAGTTTTGTGCAGGGCACCCTAAACACTGAAGCTTTCTTT. Protein: CASSFVQGTLNTEAFF. The full variable domain, with the rest looked up from reference TRBV28 and TRBJ1-1, is DVKVTQSSRYLVKRTGEKVFLECVQDMDHENMFWYRQDPGLGLRLIYFSYDVKMKEKGDIPEGYSVSREKKERFSLILESASTNQTSMYLCASSFVQGTLNTEAFFGQGTRLTVV.

The chain links TRBV18 to TRBJ2-5, with 7 nucleotides matching TRBD2. V shed 3 bases and J 5 bases; nucleotides not matched to a gene: 6. Germline V CDR1 and CDR2: KGHSH, LQKENI. The CDR3 spans 14 residues. The CDR3 here is CASSPLGTTETQYF. In DNA, the CDR3 is TGTGCCAGCTCACCCCTCGGGACTACGGAGACCCAGTACTTC.

This clone appeared once. The chain carries TRBV18 and TRBJ1-4; D is unclear. Germline CDR1 and CDR2: KGHSH and LQKENI. Trimming removed 6 bases at V and 8 bases at J, with 16 bases between. The CDR3 covers 14 residues. This CDR3 is CASSRMGGSEKLFF. CDR3 in DNA: TGTGCCAGCTCCCGAATGGGCGGTTCGGAAAAACTGTTTTTT.

The chain couples TRBV5-6 to TRBJ2-2, with D tentatively TRBD1 (6 bases). CDR1 and CDR2 (germline): SGHDT, YYEEEE. The CDR3 runs 16 residues. V dropped 2 bases and J dropped 1 base, with 12 bases sitting between them. CDR3 DNA sequence: TGTGCCAGCAGCTTTGCAGGGGCTTGGAACACCGGGGAGCTGTTTTTT. The encoded protein is CASSFAGAWNTGELFF. Based on the CDR3 plus reference TRBV5-6 and TRBJ2-2, the full variable domain is DAGVTQSPTHLIKTRGQQVTLRCSPKSGHDTVSWYQQALGQGPQFIFQYYEEEERQRGNFPDRFSGHQFPNYSSELNVNALLLGDSALYLCASSFAGAWNTGELFFGEGSRLTVL.

This clone was seen a single time. The J gene is TRBJ2-5, the V gene TRBV25-1, with TRBD1 matching 7 bases. The germline CDR1 and CDR2 sequences are MGHDK and SYGVNS. Trimming took 0 bases from V and 4 from J; bases not matched to a gene: 2. The CDR3 runs 14 residues. CDR3 loop: CASSEYYRGETQYF. The CDR3 DNA follows: TGTGCCAGCAGTGAATATTACAGGGGAGAGACCCAGTACTTC. The full variable domain, its missing parts supplied by reference TRBV25-1 and TRBJ2-5, is EADIYQTPRYLVIGTGKKITLECSQTMGHDKMYWYQQDPGMELHLIHYSYGVNSTEKGDLSSESTVSRIRTEHFPLTLESARPSHTSQYLCASSEYYRGETQYFGPGTRLLVL.

J is TRBJ2-2 and V is TRBV28; the D is unclear. With 9 bases removed from V and 1 base from J, the gap between germline ends came to 9 bases. The CDR3 runs 13 residues. Germline CDR1 is MDHEN and CDR2 is SYDVKM. The CDR3 DNA follows: TGTGCCAGTAATATCAGGAACACCGGGGAGCTGTTTTTT. The encoded protein is CASNIRNTGELFF.

This clone was counted once. This sample also contains other DNA sequences that code for the same CDR3. This chain uses TRBV9 with TRBJ2-1, with 9 bases matching TRBD2. Trimming cost V 0 bases and J 5 bases; bases outside gene matches: 0. CDR1 is SGDLS, CDR2 YYNGEE, per germline. The CDR3 runs 14 residues. The CDR3 coding sequence is TGTGCCAGCAGCGTAGGACTAGCGGACAATGAGCAGTTCTTC. It is translated as CASSVGLADNEQFF.

V and J are TRBV5-1 and TRBJ2-1; 8 positions match TRBD2. The CDR3 spans 14 residues. The V segment lost 7 bases and the J segment 6 bases; nucleotides outside the gene matches: 9. Germline V CDR1 and CDR2: SGHRS, YFSETQ. CDR3 in amino acids: CASAGTSRSNEQFF. CDR3 DNA: TGCGCCAGCGCCGGGACTAGTAGAAGCAATGAGCAGTTCTTC.

This clone has just one count. This chain links TRBV6-6 with TRBJ2-3; a weak D match, TRBD2 (6 bases). Germline V CDR1 and CDR2: MNHNY, SVGAGI (reference sequence). There are 14 residues in the CDR3. V was shortened by 3 bases and J by 6 bases, with 13 bases between the two germline ends. CDR3 bases: TGTGCCAGCAGTTATCTAACAGGAGGGGATACGCAGTATTTT. It encodes CASSYLTGGDTQYF.

Turning to this clone: The same CDR3 is also encoded by other DNA sequences in this sample. The V gene is TRBV5-1, the J gene TRBJ2-5; D gene uncertain. The V and J ends lost 2 bases and 5 bases respectively, with 13 bases between them. CDR3 size: 14 residues. Germline V gene lookup returns CDR1 SGHRS and CDR2 YFSETQ. CDR3 sequence (DNA): TGCGCCAGCAGCTTAGTCCGGGTGGAGGAGACCCAGTACTTC. Translating it yields CASSLVRVEETQYF.

The chain is built from TRBV6-1 and TRBJ1-1, with D maybe TRBD1 (5 bases). V shed 6 bases and J shed 7 bases, with 6 bases lying between them. The CDR3 length is 10 residues. Germline V lookup: CDR1 MNHNS, CDR2 SASEGT. CDR3 sequence: CASSRDEAFF. The CDR3 region has the DNA TGTGCCAGCAGCAGGGATGAAGCTTTCTTT.

The chain joins TRBV7-9 to TRBJ2-3; D remains ambiguous. Germline lookup yields CDR1 SEHNR and CDR2 FQNEAQ (reference sequence). This CDR3 has 11 amino acids. Trimming shortened V by 5 bases and J by 8 bases, and 8 bases separated the two germline ends. The DNA for the CDR3 is TGTGCCAGCAGCCACCAGGCTACGCAGTATTTT. Residues: CASSHQATQYF.

The rearrangement links TRBV18 to TRBJ2-1; D gene uncertain. Germline CDR1 reads KGHSH; CDR2 reads LQKENI. The CDR3 is made up of 14 amino acids. Trimming took 3 bases from V and 5 from J, leaving 11 bases between them. CDR3 sequence reads: CASSPTIRDNEQFF. CDR3 in DNA: TGTGCCAGCTCACCTACCATTCGGGACAATGAGCAGTTCTTC.

This chain links TRBV14 with TRBJ2-5; TRBD2 is a possible D gene (5 bases). V was cut by 4 bases and J by 5 bases, with 11 bases left in between. The V gene's germline CDR1 is SGHDN and CDR2 FVKESK. The CDR3 runs to 13 residues. The chain's CDR3 is CASSRRRLETQYF. The CDR3 nucleotides are TGTGCCAGCAGCCGTAGGAGGTTGGAGACCCAGTACTTC.